The present entry profiles one T cell receptor beta chain with its context. Its antigen remains unknown. The sample providers were healthy Caucasian people from Russia, aged roughly 6 to 90. Total RNA amounts of at least 5.5 micrograms were extracted per sample. For the second PCR, which ran for roughly 7 to 11 cycles, a sample-barcoded 5' primer and a J-beta primer mix were used. TCRdb re-derived calls from the 5' RACE reads in MiXCR, one entry per CDR3 protein. The sample contains roughly 800,000 distinct CDR3 sequences, roughly 60% of which appear only once. These data originate in a study of blood T cells in healthy people across ages. General study findings and limits: Long-lived donors carried more naive CD4+ cells and greater diversity than aged donors.

This CDR3 has 15 residues. Per the germline V gene, CDR1 is MNHNY and CDR2 is SVGAGI (reference sequence). After removal of 2 bases from V and 3 bases from J, the junction contained 3 bases not matched to a gene. The clonotype comes from a man younger than 40 in good health. The chain couples TRBV6-6 to TRBJ1-4, with 7 bases that match TRBD1. The specimen was blood. CDR3 sequence (DNA): TGTGCCAGCAGTTACCACAGGGGAGCTAATGAAAAACTGTTTTTT. This sequence encodes CASSYHRGANEKLFF.